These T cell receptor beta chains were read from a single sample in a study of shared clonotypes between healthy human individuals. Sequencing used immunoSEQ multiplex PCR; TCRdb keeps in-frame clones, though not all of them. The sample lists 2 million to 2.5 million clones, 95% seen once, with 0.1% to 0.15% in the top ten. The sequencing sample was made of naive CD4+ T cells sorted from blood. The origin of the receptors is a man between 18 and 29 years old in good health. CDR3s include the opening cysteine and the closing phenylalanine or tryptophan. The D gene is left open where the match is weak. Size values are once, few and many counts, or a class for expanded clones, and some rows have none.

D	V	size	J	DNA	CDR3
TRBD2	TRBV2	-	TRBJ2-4	TGTGCCAGCAGTGAAGTCTGGCGGGGGGGAGACATTCAGTACTTC	CASSEVWRGGDIQYF
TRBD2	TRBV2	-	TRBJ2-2	TGTGCCAGCGCCACCCTCCGTCAGCGGGAGAACACCGGGGAGCTGTTTTTT	CASATLRQRENTGELFF
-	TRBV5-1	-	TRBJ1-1	TGCGCCAGCAGCTTGGGGATACAGGTTACTGAAGCTTTCTTT	CASSLGIQVTEAFF
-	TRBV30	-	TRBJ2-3	TGTGCCTGGAGTGTTCGGGCGAGCACAGATACGCAGTATTTT	CAWSVRASTDTQYF
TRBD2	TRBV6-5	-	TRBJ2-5	TGTGCCAGCAGTTCGACTAGCGGGGGCCTACCGAAGACCCAGTACTTC	CASSSTSGGLPKTQYF
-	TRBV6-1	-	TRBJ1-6	TGTGCCAGCAATGAATACTATAATTCACCCCTCCACTTT	CASNEYYNSPLHF
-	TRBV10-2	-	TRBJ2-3	TGCGCCAGCAGTGAGTCTAAAGGACTTGGGGATACGCAGTATTTT	CASSESKGLGDTQYF
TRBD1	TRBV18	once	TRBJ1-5	TGTGCCAGCTCACCCTACCCCCCATTTGACAGGGCGCGCCAGCCCCAGCATTTT	CASSPYPPFDRARQPQHF
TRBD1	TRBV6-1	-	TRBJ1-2	TGTGCCAGCAGTGACCAGTCACGGACAGGGATTTATGGCTACACCTTC	CASSDQSRTGIYGYTF
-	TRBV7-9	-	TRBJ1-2	TGTGCCAGCAGCTCGACGGTGAACTATGGCTACACCTTC	CASSSTVNYGYTF
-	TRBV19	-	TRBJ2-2	TGTGCCAGTAGTCCTTTTCAGGGCAGCCCTGGCGGGGAGCTGTTTTTT	CASSPFQGSPGGELFF
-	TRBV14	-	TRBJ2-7	TGTGCCAGCAGCCGGGCAGGGAAGATCTCGAGCGAGCAGTACTTC	CASSRAGKISSEQYF
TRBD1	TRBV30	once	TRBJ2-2	TGTGCCTGGTCGGACAGGATGGGGGGGGAGCTGTTTTTT	CAWSDRMGGELFF
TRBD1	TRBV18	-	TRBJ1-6	TGTGCCAGCTCAGATCGACAGGGGGCCGATTCACCCCTCCACTTT	CASSDRQGADSPLHF
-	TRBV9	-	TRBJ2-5	TGTGCCAGCAGCGTCAGACCACAAGAGACCCAGTACTTC	CASSVRPQETQYF
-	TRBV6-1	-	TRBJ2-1	TGTGCCAGCAGCGCCCTAAATGAGCAGTTCTTC	CASSALNEQFF
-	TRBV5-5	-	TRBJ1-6	TGTGCCAGCAGCTTGTATGGGGCTAGTTCACCCCTCCACTTT	CASSLYGASSPLHF
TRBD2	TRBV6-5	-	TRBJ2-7	TGTGCCAGCAGTCGCTCAAGCGGGAGTTACAACGAGCGGTACTTC	CASSRSSGSYNERYF
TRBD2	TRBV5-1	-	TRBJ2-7	TGCGCCAGCAGCTTGGGGAGTAGCGGGGGGGCCGTATCCTACGAGCAGTACTTC	CASSLGSSGGAVSYEQYF
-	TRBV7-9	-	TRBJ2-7	TGTGCCAGCAGCTTAGTAGTTGGGAATCACGAGCAGTACTTC	CASSLVVGNHEQYF